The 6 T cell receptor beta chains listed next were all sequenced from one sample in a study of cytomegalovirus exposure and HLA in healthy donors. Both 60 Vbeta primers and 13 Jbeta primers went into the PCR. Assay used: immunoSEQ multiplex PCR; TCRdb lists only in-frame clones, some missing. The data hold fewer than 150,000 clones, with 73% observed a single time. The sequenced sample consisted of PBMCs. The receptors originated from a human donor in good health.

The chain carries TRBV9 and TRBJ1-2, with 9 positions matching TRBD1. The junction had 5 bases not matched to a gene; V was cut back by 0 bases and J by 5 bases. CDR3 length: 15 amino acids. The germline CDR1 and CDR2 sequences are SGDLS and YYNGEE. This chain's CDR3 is CASSVDLQGAYGYTF. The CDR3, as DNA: TGTGCCAGCAGCGTAGACTTACAGGGGGCTTATGGCTACACCTTC.

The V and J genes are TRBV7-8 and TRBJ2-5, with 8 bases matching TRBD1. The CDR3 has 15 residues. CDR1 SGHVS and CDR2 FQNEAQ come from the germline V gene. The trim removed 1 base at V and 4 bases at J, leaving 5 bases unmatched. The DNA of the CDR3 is TGTGCCAGCAGCTTAGACAGACAGGGGATAGAGACCCAGTACTTC. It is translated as CASSLDRQGIETQYF.

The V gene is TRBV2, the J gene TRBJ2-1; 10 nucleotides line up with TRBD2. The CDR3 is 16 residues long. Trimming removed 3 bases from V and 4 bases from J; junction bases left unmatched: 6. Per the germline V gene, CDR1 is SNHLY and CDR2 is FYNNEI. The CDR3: CASSDFRTSGYNEQFF. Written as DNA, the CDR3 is TGTGCCAGCAGTGATTTTAGGACTAGCGGATACAATGAGCAGTTCTTC.

Here the CDR3 DNA reads TGTGCCAGCGGGGGACAGGGGGTGAGCACAGATACGCAGTATTTT. Residues: CASGGQGVSTDTQYF. This sequence joins TRBV2 and TRBJ2-3, with 11 bases that match TRBD1. The CDR3 runs 15 residues. Trimming at V came to 8 bases and at J to 0 bases, leaving 4 bases not matched to a gene. Germline values: CDR1 SNHLY, CDR2 FYNNEI.

CDR3 protein: CASSETGGNEAFF. Here the CDR3 DNA reads TGTGCCAGCAGTGAAACGGGAGGGAATGAAGCTTTCTTT. The V gene is TRBV6-1, the J gene TRBJ1-1, with D unclear. In germline, CDR1 is MNHNS, CDR2 SASEGT. V dropped 2 bases and J dropped 7 bases, with 11 bases sitting between them. The CDR3 extends over 13 amino acids.

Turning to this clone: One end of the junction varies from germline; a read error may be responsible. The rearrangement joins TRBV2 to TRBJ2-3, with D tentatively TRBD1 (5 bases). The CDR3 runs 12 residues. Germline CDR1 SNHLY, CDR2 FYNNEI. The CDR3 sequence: CSTVPSTDTQYF. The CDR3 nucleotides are TGCTCGACAGTTCCTAGCACAGATACGCAGTATTTT.